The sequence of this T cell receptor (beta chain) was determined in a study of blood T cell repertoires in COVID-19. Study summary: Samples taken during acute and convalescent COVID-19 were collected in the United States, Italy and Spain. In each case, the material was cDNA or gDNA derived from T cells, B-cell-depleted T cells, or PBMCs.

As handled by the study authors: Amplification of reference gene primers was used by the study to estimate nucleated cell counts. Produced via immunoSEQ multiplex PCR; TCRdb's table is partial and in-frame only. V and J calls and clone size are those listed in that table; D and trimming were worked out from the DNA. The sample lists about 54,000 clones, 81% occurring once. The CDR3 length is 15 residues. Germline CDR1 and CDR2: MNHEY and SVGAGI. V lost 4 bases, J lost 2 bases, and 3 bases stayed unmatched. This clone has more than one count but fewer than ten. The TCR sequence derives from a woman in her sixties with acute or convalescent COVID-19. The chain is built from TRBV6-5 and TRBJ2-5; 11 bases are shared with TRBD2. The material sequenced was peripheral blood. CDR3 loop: CASSLAGGQQETQYF. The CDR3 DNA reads TGTGCCAGCAGTTTAGCGGGGGGGCAACAAGAGACCCAGTACTTC.